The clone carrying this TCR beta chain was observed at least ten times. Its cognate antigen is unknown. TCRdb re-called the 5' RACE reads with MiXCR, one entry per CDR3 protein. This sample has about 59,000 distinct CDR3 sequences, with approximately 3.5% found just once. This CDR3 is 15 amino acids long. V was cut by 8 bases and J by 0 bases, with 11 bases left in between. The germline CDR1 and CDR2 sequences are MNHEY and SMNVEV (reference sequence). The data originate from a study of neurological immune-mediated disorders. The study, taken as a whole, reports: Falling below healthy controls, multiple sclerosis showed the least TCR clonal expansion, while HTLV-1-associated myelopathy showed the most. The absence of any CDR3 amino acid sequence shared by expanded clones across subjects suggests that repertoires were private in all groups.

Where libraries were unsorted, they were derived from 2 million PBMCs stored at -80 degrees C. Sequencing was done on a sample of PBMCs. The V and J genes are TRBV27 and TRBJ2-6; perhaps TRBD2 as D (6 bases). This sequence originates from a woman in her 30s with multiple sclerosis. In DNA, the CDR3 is TGTGCCAGCGGGACTCCCTCCTCTGGGGCCAACGTCCTGACTTTC. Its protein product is CASGTPSSGANVLTF.